This T cell receptor (beta chain) was sequenced in a study of CD8+ T cells in alopecia areata. Study information: Those treated were given oral tofacitinib at 5 to 10 mg twice daily. Tofacitinib continued for 6 to 18 months and was then withheld for 6 months.

Collection of lesional scalp punch biopsies and peripheral blood was performed in alopecia areata patients. Sorting separated CD4+ and CD8+ T cells out of PBMCs. RNA was isolated and reverse transcribed to cDNA, the sequencing template. The table came from immunoSEQ multiplex PCR; TCRdb's copy has only in-frame clones and leaves some out. This sample carries 130,000 to 150,000 clones, 85% to 90% of them seen once, and the ten largest clones take around 15%. V shed 0 bases and J shed 7 bases, with 9 bases lying between them. The CDR3 runs to 13 residues. The germline gives CDR1 MNHEY, CDR2 SMNVEV (reference sequence).

The sequenced sample was CD8+ T cells sorted from blood, obtained at week 0. The sequence came from a human donor with alopecia areata. The chain uses TRBV27 and TRBJ1-1; D is unclear. The CDR3 DNA reads as TGTGCCAGCAGTTTATCTGCGACCAATGAAGCTTTCTTT. This gives the protein CASSLSATNEAFF.